This T cell receptor beta chain comes out of a study of cytomegalovirus exposure and HLA in healthy donors. Whole-study results and caveats: In a later analysis, a missense DCLRE1C variant was linked to TCR beta V- and J-gene trimming.

The PCR employed 60 Vbeta primers together with 13 Jbeta primers. Produced via immunoSEQ multiplex PCR; TCRdb's table is partial and in-frame only. The sample contains some 130,000 clones, almost 80% of which appear only once. This clone was recorded a few times. The target antigen is unknown. Sequencing was performed on PBMCs. The clonotype comes from a female donor in good health and CMV-seronegative.

CDR3 in DNA: TGTGCCAGCAGCTCCGACAAGAACACTGAAGCTTTCTTT. Translation gives CASSSDKNTEAFF. The chain employs TRBV7-9 and TRBJ1-1, with no clear D. Trimming cost V 4 bases and J 1 base, with 7 bases left between them. The CDR3 runs to 13 residues. The germline V gene encodes CDR1 SEHNR and CDR2 FQNEAQ (reference sequence).